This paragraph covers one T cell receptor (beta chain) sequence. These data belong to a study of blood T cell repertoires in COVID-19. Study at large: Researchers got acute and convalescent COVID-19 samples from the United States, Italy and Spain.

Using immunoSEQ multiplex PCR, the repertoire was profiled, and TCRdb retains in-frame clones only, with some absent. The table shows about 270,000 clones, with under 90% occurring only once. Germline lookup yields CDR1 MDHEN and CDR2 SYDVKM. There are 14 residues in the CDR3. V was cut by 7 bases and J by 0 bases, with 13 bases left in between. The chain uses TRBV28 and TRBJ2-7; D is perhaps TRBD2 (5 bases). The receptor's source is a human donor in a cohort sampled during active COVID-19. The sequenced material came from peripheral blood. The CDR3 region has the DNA TGTGCCAGCACTGCTAGCAGTAGCTCCTACGAGCAGTACTTC. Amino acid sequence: CASTASSSSYEQYF. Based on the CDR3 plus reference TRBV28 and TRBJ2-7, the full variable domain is DVKVTQSSRYLVKRTGEKVFLECVQDMDHENMFWYRQDPGLGLRLIYFSYDVKMKEKGDIPEGYSVSREKKERFSLILESASTNQTSMYLCASTASSSSYEQYFGPGTRLTVT.